The 3 T cell receptor beta chains below all came from one sample that was sequenced in a study of a mutant IDH1 vaccine in newly diagnosed glioma. No antigen has been identified for these receptors. The time point denotes: week 23, last vaccination. In the vaccine, a single dose held 300 ug of the mutant IDH1 20-mer peptide, along with topical imiquimod. The assay was immunoSEQ multiplex PCR, and TCRdb's table has in-frame clones only and misses some. This sample has roughly 43,000 clones, with around 76% found just once. Material: PBMCs, obtained from a glioma patient whose treatment included an IDH1 peptide vaccine. These receptor sequences come from a man in his fifties or sixties with glioma.

The chain has TRBV7-2 and TRBJ2-1, with D hard to call. CDR1 is SGHTA, CDR2 FQGNSA, per germline. The V end lost 6 bases, the J end lost 2 bases, and 11 bases lay between the germline ends. CDR3 size: 14 residues. The CDR3 region is CASSPSGPYNEQFF. For the CDR3, the DNA is TGTGCCAGCAGTCCCTCGGGCCCCTACAATGAGCAGTTCTTC. Using reference TRBV7-2 and TRBJ2-1 for the parts outside the CDR3, the full variable domain is GAGVSQSPSNKVTEKGKDVELRCDPISGHTALYWYRQSLGQGLEFLIYFQGNSAPDKSGLPSDRFSAERTGGSVSTLTIQRTQQEDSAVYLCASSPSGPYNEQFFGPGTRLTVL.

This rearrangement joins TRBV19 to TRBJ2-5; D may be TRBD1 (6 bases). Germline V gene lookup returns CDR1 LNHDA and CDR2 SQIVND (reference sequence). There are 12 residues in the CDR3. The V end was cut by 6 bases, the J end by 2 bases, with 7 bases between. Here the CDR3 DNA reads TGTGCCAGTAGGGACAGTCAAGAGACCCAGTACTTC. Residues: CASRDSQETQYF. The full variable domain, rest sourced from reference TRBV19 and TRBJ2-5, is DGGITQSPKYLFRKEGQNVTLSCEQNLNHDAMYWYRQDPGQGLRLIYYSQIVNDFQKGDIAEGYSVSREKKESFPLTVTSAQKNPTAFYLCASRDSQETQYFGPGTRLLVL.

This clone was counted between two and nine times. The chain recombines TRBV14 with TRBJ1-1, with D uncertain. The germline V gene encodes CDR1 SGHDN and CDR2 FVKESK. CDR3 length: 14 amino acids. V lost 3 bases and J lost 5, with 13 bases in between. The CDR3 DNA reads TGTGCCAGCAGCCACCTCTCGGTAGGGACTGAAGCTTTCTTT. It translates to CASSHLSVGTEAFF.